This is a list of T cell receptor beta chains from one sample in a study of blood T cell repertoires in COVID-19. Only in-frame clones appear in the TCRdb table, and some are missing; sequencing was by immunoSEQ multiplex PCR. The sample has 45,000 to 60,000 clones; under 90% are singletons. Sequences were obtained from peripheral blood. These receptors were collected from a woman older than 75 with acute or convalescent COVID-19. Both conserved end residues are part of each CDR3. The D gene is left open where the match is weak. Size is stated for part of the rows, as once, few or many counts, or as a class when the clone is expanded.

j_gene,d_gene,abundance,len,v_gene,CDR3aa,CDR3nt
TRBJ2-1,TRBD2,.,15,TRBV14,CASSSGGRHNNEQFF,TGTGCCAGCAGTAGCGGGGGGCGACATAACAATGAGCAGTTCTTC
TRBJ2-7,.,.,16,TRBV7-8,CASSLAWDKPTYEQYF,TGTGCCAGCAGCTTAGCTTGGGACAAGCCAACCTACGAGCAGTACTTC
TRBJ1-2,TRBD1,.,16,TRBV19,CARHRDRGSGNYGYTF,TGTGCCAGACACCGGGACAGGGGATCAGGTAACTATGGCTACACCTTC
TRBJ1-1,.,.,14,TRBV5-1,CASSSGTTNTEAFF,TGCGCCAGCAGCTCCGGGACAACCAACACTGAAGCTTTCTTT
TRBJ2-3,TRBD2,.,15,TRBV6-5,CASSYPGGGADTQYF,TGTGCCAGCAGTTACCCGGGGGGGGGAGCAGATACGCAGTATTTT
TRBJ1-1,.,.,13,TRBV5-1,CASSADRYTEAFF,TGCGCCAGCAGCGCCGACAGATACACTGAAGCTTTCTTT
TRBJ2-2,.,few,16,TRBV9,CASSPRQRADTGELFF,TGTGCCAGCAGCCCGAGACAGCGAGCCGACACCGGGGAGCTGTTTTTT
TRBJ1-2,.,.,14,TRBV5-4,CASREQGSNYGYTF,TGTGCCAGCAGAGAACAGGGCTCTAACTATGGCTACACCTTC
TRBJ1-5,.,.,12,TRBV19,CASSIESQPQHF,TGTGCCAGTAGTATAGAGAGTCAGCCCCAGCATTTT
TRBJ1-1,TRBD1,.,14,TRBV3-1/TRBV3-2,CASSQTGGDTEAFF,TGTGCCAGCAGCCAAACAGGGGGCGACACTGAAGCTTTCTTT
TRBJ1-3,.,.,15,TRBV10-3,CAISESEEGLDTIYF,TGTGCCATCAGTGAGTCGGAGGAGGGGTTAGACACCATATATTTT
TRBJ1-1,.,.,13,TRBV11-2,CASSYVGETEAFF,TGTGCCAGCAGCTACGTCGGGGAGACTGAAGCTTTCTTT
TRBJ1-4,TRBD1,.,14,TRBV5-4,CASSLGTGDEKLFF,TGTGCCAGCAGCTTGGGGACAGGGGATGAAAAACTGTTTTTT
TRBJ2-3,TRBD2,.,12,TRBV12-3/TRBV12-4,CASHPGGDTQYF,TGTGCCAGTCACCCGGGAGGAGATACGCAGTATTTT
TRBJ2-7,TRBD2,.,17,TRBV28,CASSIPGTSGESYEQYF,TGTGCCAGCAGTATTCCCGGGACTAGCGGGGAGTCCTACGAGCAGTACTTC
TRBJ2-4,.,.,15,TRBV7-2,CASSLGPGESGIQYF,TGTGCCAGCAGCTTAGGTCCGGGGGAATCCGGCATTCAGTACTTC
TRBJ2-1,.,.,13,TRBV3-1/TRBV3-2,CASSQLSGDEQFF,TGTGCCAGCAGCCAACTCTCCGGTGATGAGCAGTTCTTC
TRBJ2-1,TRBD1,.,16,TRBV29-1,CSVEPGTGDSYNEQFF,TGCAGCGTTGAACCCGGGACAGGGGACTCCTACAATGAGCAGTTCTTC
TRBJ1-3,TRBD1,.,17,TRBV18,CASSLLGDSNSGNTIYF,TGTGCCAGCTCGCTCTTGGGGGACAGCAACTCTGGAAACACCATATATTTT
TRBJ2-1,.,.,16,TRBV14,CASSPDGGPLYNEQFF,TGTGCCAGCAGCCCGGACGGGGGGCCCCTTTACAATGAGCAGTTCTTC
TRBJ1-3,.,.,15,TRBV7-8,CASSSAAGTGNTIYF,TGTGCCAGCAGCTCCGCCGCCGGGACAGGAAACACCATATATTTT
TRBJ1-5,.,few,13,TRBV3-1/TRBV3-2,CASSQEVRGPQHF,TGTGCCAGCAGCCAAGAGGTCAGGGGTCCCCAGCATTTT
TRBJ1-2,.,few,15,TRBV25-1,CASSPTTGTTYGYTF,TGTGCCAGCAGTCCTACAACAGGGACAACCTATGGCTACACCTTC
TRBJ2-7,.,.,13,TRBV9,CASSQDENAEQYF,TGTGCCAGCAGCCAGGATGAGAATGCCGAGCAGTACTTC
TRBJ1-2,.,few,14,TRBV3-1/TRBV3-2,CASSPRDLLHGYTF,TGTGCCAGCAGCCCACGGGACTTACTTCATGGCTACACCTTC
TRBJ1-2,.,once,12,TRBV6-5,CASKGGGVGYTF,TGTGCCAGCAAAGGAGGAGGGGTAGGCTACACCTTC
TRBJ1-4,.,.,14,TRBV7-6,CASSPAGSNEKLFF,TGTGCCAGCAGCCCTGCGGGATCTAATGAAAAACTGTTTTTT
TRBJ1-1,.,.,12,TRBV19,CASSILGAEAFF,TGTGCCAGTAGTATCTTGGGCGCTGAAGCTTTCTTT
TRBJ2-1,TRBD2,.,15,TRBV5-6,CASSSGLAGYNEQFF,TGTGCCAGCAGCTCGGGACTAGCGGGGTACAATGAGCAGTTCTTC
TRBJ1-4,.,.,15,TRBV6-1,CASSEGAATNEKLFF,TGTGCCAGCAGTGAAGGGGCCGCAACTAATGAAAAACTGTTTTTT
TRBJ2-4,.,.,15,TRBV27,CASSFSGLGKNIQYF,TGTGCCAGCAGTTTCTCAGGGTTAGGCAAAAACATTCAGTACTTC
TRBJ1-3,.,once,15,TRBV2,CASSEGQAGGDTIYF,TGTGCCAGCAGTGAAGGACAGGCCGGTGGGGACACCATATATTTT
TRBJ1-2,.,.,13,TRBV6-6,CASSGGSLYGYTF,TGTGCCAGCAGTGGAGGAAGTTTATATGGCTACACCTTC
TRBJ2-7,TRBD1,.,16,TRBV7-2,CASSLNVGTGRYEQYF,TGTGCCAGCAGCTTAAATGTGGGGACAGGGAGGTACGAGCAGTACTTC
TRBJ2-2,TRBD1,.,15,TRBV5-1,CASSLDRGNTGELFF,TGCGCCAGCAGCTTGGACAGGGGCAACACCGGGGAGCTGTTTTTT
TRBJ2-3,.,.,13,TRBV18,CASSLNRADTQYF,TGTGCCAGCTCACTTAACAGGGCAGATACGCAGTATTTT
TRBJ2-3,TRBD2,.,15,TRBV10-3,CAIRGGGSLTDTQYF,TGTGCCATCAGAGGCGGGGGGTCCCTCACAGATACGCAGTATTTT
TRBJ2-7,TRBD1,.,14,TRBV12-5,CASGLLGQGVKQYF,TGTGCTAGTGGTTTGTTAGGACAGGGGGTTAAGCAGTACTTC
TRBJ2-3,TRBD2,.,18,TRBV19,CASSAGLAGGASTDTQYF,TGTGCCAGTAGTGCGGGGCTAGCGGGGGGAGCTAGCACAGATACGCAGTATTTT
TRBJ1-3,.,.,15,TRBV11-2,CASSLQGFSGNTIYF,TGTGCCAGCAGCTTACAGGGCTTCTCTGGAAACACCATATATTTT
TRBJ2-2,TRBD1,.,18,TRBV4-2,CASSQRPGYRGNTGELFF,TGTGCCAGCAGCCAAAGACCCGGGTACAGGGGCAACACCGGGGAGCTGTTTTTT
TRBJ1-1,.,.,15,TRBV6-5,CASSYGQPSNTEAFF,TGTGCCAGCAGTTACGGACAGCCAAGTAACACTGAAGCTTTCTTT
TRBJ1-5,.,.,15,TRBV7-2,CASSPGEGVGQPQHF,TGTGCCAGCAGCCCGGGGGAGGGGGTAGGGCAGCCCCAGCATTTT
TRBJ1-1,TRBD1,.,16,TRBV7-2,CASSLFQGARWTEAFF,TGTGCCAGCAGCTTATTTCAGGGGGCGCGGTGGACTGAAGCTTTCTTT
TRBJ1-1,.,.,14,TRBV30,CAWSDGGMNTEAFF,TGTGCCTGGAGTGACGGAGGTATGAACACTGAAGCTTTCTTT
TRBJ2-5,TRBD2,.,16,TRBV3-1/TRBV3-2,CASSQGAGARQETQYF,TGTGCCAGCAGCCAAGGAGCGGGGGCTAGACAAGAGACCCAGTACTTC
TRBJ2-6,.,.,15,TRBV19,CASSIEAPGANVLTF,TGTGCCAGTAGTATAGAGGCCCCTGGGGCCAACGTCCTGACTTTC
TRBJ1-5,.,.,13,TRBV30,CAWRDSPGQPQHF,TGTGCCTGGAGAGACTCGCCGGGTCAGCCCCAGCATTTT